The clone carrying this TCR beta chain has ten or more counts. The antigen is not known. The CDR3 regions of TCR beta were amplified from RNA transcripts. The study used the HTBI primer set for a first-round RT-PCR of the TCR CDR3. One entry per CDR3 protein results from TCRdb running MiXCR on the multiplex PCR reads. The data contain under 300,000 distinct CDR3 sequences, 12% to 15% of them singletons. Germline V CDR1 and CDR2: MNHNS, SASEGT. Trimming removed 5 bases from V and 1 base from J, with 10 bases in between. This CDR3 contains 14 residues. This sample is part of a study of T cells in Graves' hyperthyroidism and ophthalmopathy. The study's findings and limits: Ophthalmopathy onset followed model prediction by a median approximately 7 months. Most thyroid clonotypes that were expanded above 0.001 also turned up in blood. Stable hyperthyroidism was told apart from ophthalmopathy by a model built on 13 V-J features.

A patient was excluded if there was uncontrolled infection, other autoimmune disease, pregnancy or lactation. Sample: blood. The clonotype originates from a woman aged 50 to 60 with Graves' hyperthyroidism that later progressed to Graves' ophthalmopathy. The V call is TRBV6-1, the J call TRBJ2-3; D may be TRBD1 (6 bases). CDR3 protein: CASSNGQRTDTQYF. The DNA for the CDR3 is TGTGCCAGCAGTAATGGACAGCGCACAGATACGCAGTATTTT.